This is a list of T cell receptor beta chains from one sample in a study of response to subunit inactivated influenza vaccine. TCRdb ran MiXCR on the RT-PCR reads and lists one entry per CDR3 protein. This sample has approximately 520,000 distinct CDR3 sequences, with about 15% found just once. The sample here was CD4+ T cells sorted from PBMCs, taken roughly 24 months after vaccination. The receptors derive from a man between 50 and 75 years old who received an inactivated influenza vaccine. Both conserved end residues are part of each CDR3. D genes are given only for firm matches. A clone size is listed for some rows: how often the clone was seen (once, few, many), or a class if it is expanded.

v_gene	j_gene	abundance	d_gene	CDR3nt	CDR3aa
TRBV28	TRBJ1-2	.	.	TGTGCCAGCAAAACGACAGGCGTCTATGGCTACACCTTC	CASKTTGVYGYTF
TRBV7-8	TRBJ1-1	few	TRBD1	TGTGCCAGCAGCTTAGCGGACAGGGGCCCTCTCTTTGAAGCTTTCTTT	CASSLADRGPLFEAFF
TRBV7-9	TRBJ1-5	few	.	TGTGCCAGCAGCTTAGCGGGGAACAATCAGCCCCAGCATTTT	CASSLAGNNQPQHF
TRBV29-1	TRBJ2-1	few	.	TGCAGCGTTGGGCCACGTCCTGCTGGGGGTGAGCAGTTCTTC	CSVGPRPAGGEQFF
TRBV12-3/TRBV12-4	TRBJ1-3	many	.	TGTGCCAGCAGCGAAAGTCCTGGAAACACCATATATTTT	CASSESPGNTIYF
TRBV20-1	TRBJ2-1	many	TRBD2	TGCAGTGCTGACCGAGAGGGACTAGCTGGCAATGAGCAGTTCTTC	CSADREGLAGNEQFF
TRBV7-2	TRBJ1-6	few	.	TGTGCCAGCAGCCCCTTTAGTTCACCCCTCCACTTT	CASSPFSSPLHF
TRBV12-3/TRBV12-4	TRBJ1-1	few	.	TGTGCCAGCAGCTCCGGGCTCGAAGCTTTCTTT	CASSSGLEAFF
TRBV4-2	TRBJ2-4	many	TRBD2	TGTGCCAGCAGCCACATGACTAGCGCGGACATTCAGTACTTC	CASSHMTSADIQYF
TRBV24-1	TRBJ2-1	.	.	TGTGCCACCAGCCCTAAGGGGCCCATGAATGAGCAGTTCTTC	CATSPKGPMNEQFF
TRBV5-6	TRBJ2-5	many	.	TGTGCCAGCAGCTTGCGAGGGAACCAAGAGACCCAGTACTTC	CASSLRGNQETQYF
TRBV4-3	TRBJ2-5	.	.	TGCGCCAGCAGCCAAGGGCAGGGTAGGGAGACCCAGTACTTC	CASSQGQGRETQYF
TRBV7-6	TRBJ1-2	.	.	TGTGCCAGCAGCTTAGGGACCAACTCTAACTATGGCTACACCTTC	CASSLGTNSNYGYTF
TRBV28	TRBJ1-2	.	.	TGTGCCAGCAGTCCCGGGGGGCAGGCCTCGTGGTCCTCCTATGGCTACACCTTC	CASSPGGQASWSSYGYTF
TRBV7-2	TRBJ1-2	few	.	TGTGCCAGCAGCTCGGACAAACATGGCTACACCTTC	CASSSDKHGYTF
TRBV11-3	TRBJ2-1	many	TRBD1	TGTGCCAGCAGCAAAATGACAGGGGATGAGCAGTTCTTC	CASSKMTGDEQFF
TRBV7-8	TRBJ2-1	.	.	TGTGCCAGCAGCTTAGGAATAGCCCCATCTGACAATGAGCAGTTCTTC	CASSLGIAPSDNEQFF
TRBV5-1	TRBJ1-2	.	.	TGCGCCAGCAGCTTTAGGACGGATCACTATGGCTACACCTTC	CASSFRTDHYGYTF
TRBV6-4	TRBJ2-7	.	.	TGTGCCGGCCCAACTTTTCCGCCGGGGACAAAACTCTACGAGCAGTACTTC	CAGPTFPPGTKLYEQYF
TRBV10-3	TRBJ1-1	.	.	TGTGCCATCTCAGAGAACACTGAAGCTTTCTTT	CAISENTEAFF
TRBV20-1	TRBJ1-1	.	.	TGCAGAGGGGACGACAGCCAGAACACTGAAGCTTTCTTT	CRGDDSQNTEAFF
TRBV7-9	TRBJ1-2	few	.	TGTGCCAGCAGCTTAGACGGACCCGGGGAGTGCACCTTC	CASSLDGPGECTF
TRBV3-1	TRBJ2-5	.	TRBD1	TGTGCCAGCAGCCAATCAGGGGGAGTGAGGTCTCCTAAAGAGACCCAGTACTTC	CASSQSGGVRSPKETQYF
TRBV5-5	TRBJ2-1	.	.	TGTGCCAGCAGCTTGGACGGGGATGGCTCCTACAATGAGCAGTTCTTC	CASSLDGDGSYNEQFF
TRBV7-9	TRBJ2-1	many	TRBD2	TGTGCCAGCAGTTCGACAGAGTCCAGGTCAGAGACTAGCCCTCTCAATGAGCAGTTCTTC	CASSSTESRSETSPLNEQFF
TRBV27	TRBJ2-2	few	.	TGTGCCAGCAGTTTATCGGCACGTAGCACCGGGGAGCTGTTTTTT	CASSLSARSTGELFF
TRBV5-1	TRBJ2-3	few	TRBD2	TGCGCCAGCAGCTTGGCGCTAGCGGGGGAGAGAGATACGCAGTATTTT	CASSLALAGERDTQYF
TRBV6-1	TRBJ1-2	many	.	TGTGCCAGCAGTGACCAGACAAACTATGGCTACACCTTC	CASSDQTNYGYTF
TRBV10-3	TRBJ2-7	.	.	TGTGCCAGCGGACTCGTCGAGACCTACAAGCAGTACTTC	CASGLVETYKQYF
TRBV4-2	TRBJ2-7	few	.	TGTGCCAGCAGCCAAGCCGGGCAGGGCTACGAGCAGTACTTC	CASSQAGQGYEQYF
TRBV20-1	TRBJ2-3	many	.	TGCAGTGCTAGAGGGGCCACAGATACGCAGTATTTT	CSARGATDTQYF
TRBV24-1	TRBJ2-3	few	TRBD2	TGTGCCACCAGTGACGTCTCAGCGGGGCGGGTAGATACGCAGTATTTT	CATSDVSAGRVDTQYF
TRBV7-8	TRBJ2-1	many	TRBD2	TGTGCCAGCAGCCCTAGCGGGGGGGCCAGTAATGAGCAGTTCTTC	CASSPSGGASNEQFF
TRBV20-1	TRBJ2-7	few	TRBD2	TGCAGTTCGTGGACTAGCGGGAGTGCAGAGCAGTACTTC	CSSWTSGSAEQYF
TRBV24-1	TRBJ2-3	few	.	TGTGCCACCAGTGATCCCTCGGGTACAGATACGCAGTATTTT	CATSDPSGTDTQYF
TRBV18	TRBJ2-3	.	TRBD1	TGTGCCAGCTCACGCAGGACAGGGGAGAGGACAGATACGCAGTATTTT	CASSRRTGERTDTQYF
TRBV7-2	TRBJ2-3	.	TRBD1	TGTGCCAGCAGCCACGGGGACAGGAAGGATACGCAGTATTTT	CASSHGDRKDTQYF
TRBV5-5	TRBJ2-3	many	.	TGTGCCAGCGGACGGGACTGGGATACGCAGTATTTT	CASGRDWDTQYF
TRBV7-9	TRBJ2-3	.	.	TGTGCCAGCAGCTTAGACCAGCCGGATACGCAGTATTTT	CASSLDQPDTQYF
TRBV6-2/TRBV6-3	TRBJ2-6	few	.	TGTGCCAGCAGTCTACAGGCCAACGTCCTGACTTTC	CASSLQANVLTF
TRBV4-2	TRBJ2-7	few	TRBD1	TGTGCCAGCAGCCAAGATAGAGGGGGACAGGCCTACGAGCAGTACTTC	CASSQDRGGQAYEQYF
TRBV5-1	TRBJ2-1	.	.	TGCGCCAGCAGCTTGACCAGACAGGGAGGGAAGTTCTTC	CASSLTRQGGKFF
TRBV20-1	TRBJ1-5	many	.	TGCAGTGCGAAGGTGGGTCTCGATCAGCCCCAGCATTTT	CSAKVGLDQPQHF
TRBV20-1	TRBJ1-2	.	.	TGCAGTGCTACCGGACAGTATTATGGCTACACCTTC	CSATGQYYGYTF
TRBV24-1	TRBJ2-3	few	.	TGTGCCACCAGTGGCCGGGGACGCACAGATACGCAGTATTTT	CATSGRGRTDTQYF
TRBV29-1	TRBJ2-2	few	TRBD1	TGCAGCGTAGGACAGGGGTCCATCGGGGAGCTGTTTTTT	CSVGQGSIGELFF
TRBV10-3	TRBJ1-4	many	.	TGTGCCGCCGGAGGCGGTGCAACTAATGAAAAACTGTTTTTT	CAAGGGATNEKLFF
TRBV2	TRBJ1-4	few	.	TGTGCCAGCAGTGAGGTTTCACCTTATGAAAAACTGTTTTTT	CASSEVSPYEKLFF
TRBV5-1	TRBJ2-1	.	.	TGCGCCAGCAGCTTGGTCCCCGGGACCTACAATGAGCAGTTCTTC	CASSLVPGTYNEQFF
TRBV6-5	TRBJ1-2	few	TRBD1	TGTGCCAGCAGTTACTTCGCAGGGGGCAGGGGCGGCTACACCTTC	CASSYFAGGRGGYTF
TRBV29-1	TRBJ2-2	few	TRBD1	TGCAGCGTCGACAGGGGATACACCGGGGAGCTGTTTTTT	CSVDRGYTGELFF
TRBV29-1	TRBJ2-1	.	TRBD2	TGCAGCGCCACATCTCGCCCGACTAGCGGGAGGTCTGGTGAGCAGTTCTTC	CSATSRPTSGRSGEQFF